Here is one TCR beta chain with its context. Its antigen is currently unknown. Recipients were bled about 28 days pretransplant and at posttransplant days 30, 100, 180. This specimen belongs to a study of T cell clonotyping in hematopoietic cell transplantation. Repertoires were generated with immunoSEQ multiplex PCR, while TCRdb's copy carries only in-frame clones and drops some. The table includes 13,000 to 15,000 clones, about 98% detected once. Overall study findings and caveats: At the given depth, recipient repertoires were over 95% de novo clonotypes.

The material sequenced was peripheral blood mononuclear cells, taken 30 days after allogeneic stem cell transplant. This TCR was recovered from a female patient between 50 and 59 years old who had an allogeneic stem cell transplant from an unrelated donor, so T cells may come from the graft donor. Some clones in this sample may be carry-over from other donors' samples.

CDR3 bases: TGTGCCAGCAGCTTGGGAGCATCAGGCGGCTACACCTTC. Amino acid sequence: CASSLGASGGYTF. The chain couples TRBV5-6 to TRBJ1-2, with unresolved D. The CDR3 consists of 13 residues. The V end lost 0 bases, the J end lost 8 bases, and 11 bases lay between the germline ends. Germline V lookup: CDR1 SGHDT, CDR2 YYEEEE.